This T cell receptor beta chain was sequenced in a study of blood T cell repertoires in COVID-19. Looking at the study overall: T cells, B-cell-depleted T cells, or PBMCs provided the cDNA or gDNA that served as material.

Recruitment covered fewer than 25 US areas and drew participants whose ages spanned about 18 to 89 years. Membership in each cohort depended on participant-reported clinical history. Per the original data handling: Reference gene primer amplification yielded estimated nucleated cell counts. Clones were read by immunoSEQ multiplex PCR, and TCRdb kept only the in-frame ones, dropping some. The DNA gave D and trimming, while V, J and clone size come from that table. The table includes roughly 290,000 clones, 90% detected once. This CDR3 contains 18 residues. V dropped 2 bases and J dropped 6 bases, with 26 bases sitting between them. Germline-derived CDR1 and CDR2 are SEHNR and FQNEAQ (reference sequence).

The chain couples TRBV7-9 to TRBJ2-7; tentative D call: TRBD1 (6 bases). This TCR came from a woman aged 18-30 years with acute COVID-19. Input material: PBMCs or T cells enriched from blood (not recorded which). The CDR3 coding sequence is TGTGCCAGCAGCTTAACGAGAGGGGGTCAGGGCCCCCCGTCCGAGCAGTACTTC. Translating it yields CASSLTRGGQGPPSEQYF.